This TCR beta chain was sequenced during a study of T cell repertoires in cytomegalovirus infection. Across the whole study: A matching HLA type, together with CMV infection, was signaled by public TCR beta signatures. Study conclusions and caveats: The cumulative frequency of public TCR beta families identified carriers of CMV plus the relevant HLA. Dominating the ex vivo response were TCR beta clonotypes that were CMV-specific and HLA-C-restricted.

This clonotype occurred a few times. Its antigen is not identified. TCRdb recomputed calls from the reads with MiXCR, one row per CDR3 protein. The top ten hold over 15% of the sample, which has a few hundred thousand distinct CDR3 sequences, approximately 22% seen once. This CDR3 is 17 amino acids long. Germline CDR1 is SQVTM and CDR2 is ANQGSEA. V shed 1 base and J 2 bases; nucleotides not matched to a gene: 9. The chain couples TRBV29-1 to TRBJ2-1; TRBD2 matches 9 bases. The receptor was isolated from a human donor in good health (CMV status not recorded). Some clones in this sample may be carry-over from other donors' samples. The material sequenced was CD8+ T cells from PBMCs. This chain's CDR3 is CSVEGIRAGGPYNEQFF. The CDR3 coding sequence is TGCAGCGTTGAAGGTATACGTGCGGGGGGGCCCTACAATGAGCAGTTCTTC.